The next 9 T cell receptor beta chains were all read from a single sample in a study of blood T cell repertoires in COVID-19. Assay: immunoSEQ multiplex PCR; the TCRdb copy retains only in-frame clones and omits some. This table holds 170,000 or so clones, approximately 91% found once. The sequenced material came from peripheral blood. These receptors were collected from a man between 45 and 60 years old with acute or convalescent COVID-19.

V and J are TRBV5-1 and TRBJ2-5; the match to TRBD2 covers 10 bases. The CDR3 sequence is 15 residues long. V trimming: 1 base; J trimming: 3 bases; junction bases outside the gene matches: 3. The germline CDR1 and CDR2 sequences are SGHRS and YFSETQ. The DNA for the CDR3 is TGCGCCAGCAGCTTGTTCGGGACTAGCGAAGAGACCCAGTACTTC. Translated, it gives CASSLFGTSEETQYF.

The V and J genes are TRBV7-3 and TRBJ2-1, with TRBD2 matching 12 bases. The CDR3 has 13 residues. Germline CDR1 is SGHTA and CDR2 is FQGTGA. The V and J ends lost 5 bases and 15 bases, in that order; junction bases with no gene match: 8. Here the CDR3 DNA reads TGTGCCAGCAGCACGGGACTAGCGGGCGGGTTGTTCTTC. It specifies CASSTGLAGGLFF.

V usage is TRBV6-5 and J usage is TRBJ1-4; possible D gene TRBD1, 5 bases. Trimming removed 5 bases from V and 7 bases from J, with 17 bases in between. CDR3 length: 15 residues. The germline V gene has CDR1 MNHEY and CDR2 SVGAGI. CDR3 protein: CASSRIGLRGEKLFF. CDR3 coding DNA: TGTGCCAGCAGTAGAATTGGTCTAAGGGGTGAAAAACTGTTTTTT.

This sequence joins TRBV28 and TRBJ1-3; 7 positions agree with TRBD1. The CDR3 spans 15 residues. Per germline, CDR1 MDHEN and CDR2 SYDVKM. Trimming took 3 bases from V and 4 from J; bases not matched to a gene: 6. CDR3 loop: CASSFRQGGGNTIYF. The CDR3 DNA follows: TGTGCCAGCAGTTTCCGACAGGGAGGAGGAAACACCATATATTTT.

The rearrangement joins TRBV7-2 to TRBJ2-7; TRBD1 agrees at 9 bases. V trimming: 6 bases; J trimming: 7 bases; junction bases outside the gene matches: 10. The CDR3 loop spans 14 amino acids. Germline CDR1 reads SGHTA; CDR2 reads FQGNSA. CDR3 nucleotides: TGTGCCAGCAGTCGAGACAGGGGGGCCCTGGAGCAGTACGTC. Its protein is CASSRDRGALEQYV.

The rearrangement links TRBV4-1 to TRBJ1-5, with D tentatively TRBD1 (5 bases). V was shortened by 2 bases and J by 4 bases, with 18 bases between the two germline ends. The germline V gene encodes CDR1 MGHRA and CDR2 YSYEKL. CDR3 size: 17 residues. The CDR3 protein is CASSQTYSTVGNQPQHF. CDR3 coding DNA: TGCGCCAGCAGCCAAACCTACTCGACAGTTGGTAATCAGCCCCAGCATTTT.

Concerning this clone: Other DNA variants within this sample encode the same CDR3. This chain uses TRBV20-1 with TRBJ2-7; D is ambiguous. This CDR3 region has 11 residues. Germline CDR1 DFQATT, CDR2 SNEGSKA (reference sequence). Trimming removed 3 bases from V and 5 bases from J, with 8 bases in between. The CDR3 DNA follows: TGCAGTGCTAGTAGTGGGCACGAGCAGTACGTC. It specifies CSASSGHEQYV.

There are a few counts of this clone. The chain recombines TRBV9 with TRBJ1-5; 8 nucleotides agree with TRBD1. Germline V gives CDR1 SGDLS, CDR2 YYNGEE. The CDR3 runs 15 residues. V lost 4 bases, J lost 2 bases, and 5 bases stayed unmatched. The CDR3 spells CASSNGQGGNQPQHF. The CDR3 nucleotides are TGTGCCAGCAGCAACGGACAGGGAGGCAATCAGCCCCAGCATTTT.

This sequence joins TRBV30 and TRBJ2-2; D is unresolved. The CDR3 totals 11 residues. CDR1 and CDR2 from the germline V gene are GTSNPN and SVGIG (reference sequence). Trimming pared 0 bases from V and 10 bases from J, leaving 6 bases between. The chain's CDR3 is CAWSVQVELFF. The CDR3 region has the DNA TGTGCCTGGAGTGTACAAGTGGAGCTGTTTTTT.